This T cell receptor (beta chain) is from a study of T cell changes during pregnancy in multiple sclerosis. Germline-derived CDR1 and CDR2 are KGHSH and LQKENI. The V gene end was trimmed by 3 bases and the J gene end by 3 bases; junction bases not matched to a gene: 3. The CDR3 totals 14 residues. Some clones are missing from TCRdb's copy, which holds only in-frame ones; the method was immunoSEQ multiplex PCR. This table holds approximately 100,000 clones, about 94% found once. The chain uses TRBV18 and TRBJ2-3; the match to TRBD2 covers 7 bases. The clonotype comes from a female donor with multiple sclerosis, enrolled in a pregnancy study. The sample in question was peripheral blood, obtained before pregnancy. CDR3 DNA: TGTGCCAGCTCACCCGGACTAGAGACAGATACGCAGTATTTT. This gives the protein CASSPGLETDTQYF.